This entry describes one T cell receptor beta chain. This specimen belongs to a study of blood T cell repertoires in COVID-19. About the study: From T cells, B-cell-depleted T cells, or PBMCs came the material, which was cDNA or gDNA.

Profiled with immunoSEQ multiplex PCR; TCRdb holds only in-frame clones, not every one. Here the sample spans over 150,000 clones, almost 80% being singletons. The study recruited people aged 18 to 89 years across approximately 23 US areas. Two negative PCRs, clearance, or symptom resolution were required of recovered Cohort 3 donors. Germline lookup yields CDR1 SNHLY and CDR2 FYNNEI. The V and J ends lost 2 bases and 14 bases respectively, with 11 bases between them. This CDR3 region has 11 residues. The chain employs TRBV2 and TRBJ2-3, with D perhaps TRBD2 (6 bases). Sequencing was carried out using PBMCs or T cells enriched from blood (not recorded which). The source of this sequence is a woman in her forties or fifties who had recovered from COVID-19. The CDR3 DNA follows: TGTGCCAGCAGTGAAAGACTAGGGTGGTATTTT. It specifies CASSERLGWYF. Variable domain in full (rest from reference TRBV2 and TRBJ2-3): EPEVTQTPSHQVTQMGQEVILRCVPISNHLYFYWYRQILGQKVEFLVSFYNNEISEKSEIFDDQFSVERPDGSNFTLKIRSTKLEDSAMYFCASSERLGWYFGPGTRLTVL.